This TCR beta chain was captured by sequencing in a study of blood T cell repertoires in COVID-19. Authors' data handling: Estimation of nucleated cell counts was performed using reference gene primer amplification. Profiled with immunoSEQ multiplex PCR; TCRdb holds only in-frame clones, not every one. The V and J calls and the clone size are those of that table, but D and trimming were determined from the DNA. Of 250,000 or so clones in the sample, about 87% were seen once. Per germline, CDR1 KGHSH and CDR2 LQKENI. The CDR3 runs 16 residues. V lost 3 bases to trimming and J lost 4 bases, with 13 bases between them. Participants' own reports of clinical history determined their cohort assignment.

The sequenced sample consisted of PBMCs or T cells enriched from blood (not recorded which). The origin of this receptor is a woman aged 40 to 55 who had been exposed to COVID-19. This chain connects TRBV18 to TRBJ2-6; no clear D gene. The CDR3 protein is CASSPAVTSGANVLTF. CDR3 nucleotides: TGTGCCAGCTCACCGGCGGTAACCTCGGGGGCCAACGTCCTGACTTTC.